Here is one T cell receptor (beta chain) with its context. What it binds is not known. Only in-frame clones appear in the TCRdb table, and some are missing; sequencing was by immunoSEQ multiplex PCR. The table records about 120,000 clones, 92% of them present only once. This CDR3 contains 12 residues. CDR1 SEHNR and CDR2 FQNEAQ come from the germline V gene (reference sequence). These data come from a study of Tregs in tolerant kidney transplant recipients. Thawed PBMCs were FACS-sorted into unstimulated CD4+CD25+CD127- regulatory T cells, CD4+CD25- non-regulatory cells, CD4 and CD8 cells. Overall study results and limits: Biological reproducibility was not directly addressed, but technical replication error appeared minimal. Tregs expanded with activated donor B cells seemed most donor-specific.

The specimen was CD4+ T cells from blood. The chain is built from TRBV7-9 and TRBJ2-7; D is unresolved. The receptor was isolated from a human donor in good health. CDR3 in DNA: TGTGCGAGTCGAGGAAACTCCTACGAGCAGTACTTC. Translated: CASRGNSYEQYF.